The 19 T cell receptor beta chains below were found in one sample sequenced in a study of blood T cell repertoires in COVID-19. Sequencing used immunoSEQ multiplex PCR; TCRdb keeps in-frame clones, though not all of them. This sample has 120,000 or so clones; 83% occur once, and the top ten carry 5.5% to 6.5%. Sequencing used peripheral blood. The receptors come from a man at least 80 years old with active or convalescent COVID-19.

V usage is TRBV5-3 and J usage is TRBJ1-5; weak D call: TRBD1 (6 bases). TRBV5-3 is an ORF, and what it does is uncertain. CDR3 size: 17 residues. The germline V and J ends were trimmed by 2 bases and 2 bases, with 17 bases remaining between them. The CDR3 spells CARSFTFRGHGNQPQHF. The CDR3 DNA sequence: TGTGCCAGAAGCTTTACTTTCCGGGGACATGGCAATCAGCCCCAGCATTTT.

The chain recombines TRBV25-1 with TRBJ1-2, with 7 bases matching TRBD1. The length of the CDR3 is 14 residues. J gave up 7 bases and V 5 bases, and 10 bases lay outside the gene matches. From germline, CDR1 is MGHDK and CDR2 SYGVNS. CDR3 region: CASSPRQGRLGYTF. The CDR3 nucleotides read TGTGCCAGCAGTCCCCGACAGGGTAGGCTTGGCTACACCTTC.

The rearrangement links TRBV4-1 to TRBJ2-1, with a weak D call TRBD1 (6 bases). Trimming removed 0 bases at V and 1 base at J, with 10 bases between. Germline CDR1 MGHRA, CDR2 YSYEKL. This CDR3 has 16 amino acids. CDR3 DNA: TGCGCCAGCAGCCAAGAGGGCAGGGGATCCTACAATGAGCAGTTCTTC. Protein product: CASSQEGRGSYNEQFF.

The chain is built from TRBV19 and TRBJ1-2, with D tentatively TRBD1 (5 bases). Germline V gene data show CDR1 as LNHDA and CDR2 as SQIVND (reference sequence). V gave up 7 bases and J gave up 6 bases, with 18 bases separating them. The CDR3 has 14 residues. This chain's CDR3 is CASTGLPMVDGYTF. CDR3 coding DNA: TGTGCCAGTACGGGACTCCCGATGGTGGATGGCTACACCTTC. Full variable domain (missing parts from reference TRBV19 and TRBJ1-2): DGGITQSPKYLFRKEGQNVTLSCEQNLNHDAMYWYRQDPGQGLRLIYYSQIVNDFQKGDIAEGYSVSREKKESFPLTVTSAQKNPTAFYLCASTGLPMVDGYTFGSGTRLTVV.

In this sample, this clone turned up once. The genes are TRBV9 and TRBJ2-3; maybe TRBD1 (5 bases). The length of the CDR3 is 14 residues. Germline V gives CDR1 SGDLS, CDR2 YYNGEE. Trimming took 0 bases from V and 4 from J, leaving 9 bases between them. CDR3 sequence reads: CASSVAAGSDTQYF. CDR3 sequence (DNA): TGTGCCAGCAGCGTAGCGGCAGGGTCAGATACGCAGTATTTT.

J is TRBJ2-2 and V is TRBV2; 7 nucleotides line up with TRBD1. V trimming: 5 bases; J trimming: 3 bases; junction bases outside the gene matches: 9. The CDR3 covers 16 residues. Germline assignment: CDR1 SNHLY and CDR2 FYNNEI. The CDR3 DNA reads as TGTGCCAGCAGTTTCCCGGGACAGTTTGACACCGGGGAGCTGTTTTTT. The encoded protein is CASSFPGQFDTGELFF.

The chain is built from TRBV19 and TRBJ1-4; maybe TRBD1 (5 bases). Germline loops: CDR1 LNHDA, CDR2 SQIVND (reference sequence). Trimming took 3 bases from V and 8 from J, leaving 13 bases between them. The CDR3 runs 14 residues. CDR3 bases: TGTGCCAGTAGTATGGGTCAGGGTTACGAAAAACTGTTTTTT. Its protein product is CASSMGQGYEKLFF.

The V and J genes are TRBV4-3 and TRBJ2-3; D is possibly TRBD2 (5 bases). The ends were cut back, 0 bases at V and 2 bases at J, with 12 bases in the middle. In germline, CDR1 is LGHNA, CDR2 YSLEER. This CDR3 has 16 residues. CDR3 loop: CASSQDSSGFTDTQYF. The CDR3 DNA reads TGCGCCAGCAGCCAAGATTCGTCGGGGTTCACAGATACGCAGTATTTT.

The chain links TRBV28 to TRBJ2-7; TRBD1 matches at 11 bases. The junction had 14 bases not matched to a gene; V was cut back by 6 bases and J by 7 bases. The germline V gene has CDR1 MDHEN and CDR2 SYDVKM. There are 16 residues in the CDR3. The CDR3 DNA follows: TGTGCCAGCAGCCCCTTTCGTGGGACAGGGGGAAAGGAGCAGTACTTC. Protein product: CASSPFRGTGGKEQYF.

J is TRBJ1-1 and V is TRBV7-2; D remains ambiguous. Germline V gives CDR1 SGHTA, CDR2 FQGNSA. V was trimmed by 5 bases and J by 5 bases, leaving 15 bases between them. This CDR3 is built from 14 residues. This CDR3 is CASSLFLRGTEAFF. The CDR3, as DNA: TGTGCCAGCAGCCTATTCCTGAGAGGGACTGAAGCTTTCTTT.

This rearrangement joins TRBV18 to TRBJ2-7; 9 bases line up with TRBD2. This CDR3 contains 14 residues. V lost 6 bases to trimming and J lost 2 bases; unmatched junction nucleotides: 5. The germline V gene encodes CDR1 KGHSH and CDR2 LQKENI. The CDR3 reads CASSRSGGTYEQYF. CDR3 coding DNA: TGTGCCAGCTCCCGCAGCGGGGGGACCTACGAGCAGTACTTC. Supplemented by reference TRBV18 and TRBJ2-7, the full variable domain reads NAGVMQNPRHLVRRRGQEARLRCSPMKGHSHVYWYRQLPEEGLKFMVYLQKENIIDESGMPKERFSAEFPKEGPSILRIQQVVRGDSAAYFCASSRSGGTYEQYFGPGTRLTVT.

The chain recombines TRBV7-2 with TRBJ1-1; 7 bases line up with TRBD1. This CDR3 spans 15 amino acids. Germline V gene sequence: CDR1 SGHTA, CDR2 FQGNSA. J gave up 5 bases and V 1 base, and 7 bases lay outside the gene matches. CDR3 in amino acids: CASSLDPGTATEAFF. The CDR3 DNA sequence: TGTGCCAGCAGCTTAGACCCCGGGACAGCTACTGAAGCTTTCTTT.

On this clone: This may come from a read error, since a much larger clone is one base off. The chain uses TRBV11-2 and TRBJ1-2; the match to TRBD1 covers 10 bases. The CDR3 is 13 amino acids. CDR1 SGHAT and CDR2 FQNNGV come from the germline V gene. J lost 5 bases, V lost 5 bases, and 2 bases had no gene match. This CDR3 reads CASSPGQGYGYTF. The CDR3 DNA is TGTGCCAGCAGCCCGGGACAGGGGTATGGCTACACCTTC.

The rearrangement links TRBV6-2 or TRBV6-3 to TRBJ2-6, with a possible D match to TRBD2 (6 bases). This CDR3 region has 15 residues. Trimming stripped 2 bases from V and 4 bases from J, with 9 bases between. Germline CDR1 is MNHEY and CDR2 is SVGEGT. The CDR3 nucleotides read TGTGCCAGCAGTTACGGAGGGTCGGGGGCCAACGTCCTGACTTTC. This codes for CASSYGGSGANVLTF.

DNA for the CDR3: TGTGCCAGCAGCATTGAGGGGAACACTGAAGCTTTCTTT. Amino acids: CASSIEGNTEAFF. The chain employs TRBV2 and TRBJ1-1; D remains unclear. The CDR3 runs 13 residues. Germline V gene data show CDR1 as SNHLY and CDR2 as FYNNEI. Deletions cut 6 bases from V and 1 base from J, with 9 bases between.

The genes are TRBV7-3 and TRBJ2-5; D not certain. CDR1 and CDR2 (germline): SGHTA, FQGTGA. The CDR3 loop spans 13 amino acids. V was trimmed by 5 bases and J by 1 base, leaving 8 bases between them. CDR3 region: CASSRGAQETQYF. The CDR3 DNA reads TGTGCCAGCAGCAGAGGAGCCCAAGAGACCCAGTACTTC. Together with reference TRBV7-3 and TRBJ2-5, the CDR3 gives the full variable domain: GAGVSQTPSNKVTEKGKYVELRCDPISGHTALYWYRQSLGQGPEFLIYFQGTGAADDSGLPNDRFFAVRPEGSVSTLKIQRTERGDSAVYLCASSRGAQETQYFGPGTRLLVL.

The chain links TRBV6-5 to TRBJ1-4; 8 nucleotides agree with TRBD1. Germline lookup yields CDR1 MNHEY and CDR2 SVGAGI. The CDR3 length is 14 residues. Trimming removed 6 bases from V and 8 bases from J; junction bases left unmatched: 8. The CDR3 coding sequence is TGTGCCAGCAGGGACAGGGTGGGTGGAGAAAAACTGTTTTTT. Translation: CASRDRVGGEKLFF.

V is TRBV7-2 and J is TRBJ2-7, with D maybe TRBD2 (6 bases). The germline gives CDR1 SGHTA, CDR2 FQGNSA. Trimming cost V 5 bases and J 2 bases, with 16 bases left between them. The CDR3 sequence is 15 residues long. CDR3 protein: CASSREGTDTYEQYF. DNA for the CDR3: TGTGCCAGCAGCCGCGAAGGGACTGATACCTACGAGCAGTACTTC.

DNA for the CDR3: TGTGCCAGCAGCCAAGAGTGGGGCATGAGCTCCTACAATGAGCAGTTCTTC. Translating it yields CASSQEWGMSSYNEQFF. This chain uses TRBV4-2 with TRBJ2-1, with a possible D match to TRBD1 (5 bases). Germline values: CDR1 LGHNA, CDR2 YNFKEQ. Trimming removed 0 bases at V and 0 bases at J, with 12 bases between. The CDR3 totals 17 residues.